The 10 T cell receptor beta chains below come from one sample, sequenced in a study of STAT5B mutations in CD4+ large granular lymphocyte leukemia. Here immunoSEQ multiplex PCR was the method, and the copy in TCRdb shows in-frame clones only, minus some. Here the sample spans 20,000 or so clones, more than 60% being singletons. Sequenced sample: CD4+ T cells from blood buffy coats. These receptors were taken from a human donor in good health.

V usage is TRBV6-4 and J usage is TRBJ2-2; D is undetermined. The germline V gene has CDR1 MRHNA and CDR2 SNTAGT. Trimming took off 4 bases at V and 2 bases at J, with 11 bases between the two ends. The CDR3 is made up of 15 amino acids. This CDR3 reads CASSVEVGNTGELFF. In DNA form, the CDR3 reads TGTGCCAGCAGTGTTGAGGTCGGTAACACCGGGGAGCTGTTTTTT.

The table lists this clone with a few counts. This chain joins TRBV6-6 and TRBJ1-1, with D uncertain. Germline V lookup: CDR1 MNHNY, CDR2 SVGAGI (reference sequence). This CDR3 has 12 residues. V lost 4 bases, J lost 0 bases, and 3 bases lay in between. The CDR3 sequence is CASSSVNTEAFF. DNA of the CDR3: TGTGCCAGCAGTTCAGTGAACACTGAAGCTTTCTTT.

V usage is TRBV5-1 and J usage is TRBJ2-7, with D hard to call. The CDR3 runs to 13 residues. Germline assignment: CDR1 SGHRS and CDR2 YFSETQ. The V end was cut by 2 bases, the J end by 4 bases, with 10 bases between. CDR3 nucleotide sequence: TGCGCCAGCAGCTTAGAATTGATGTACGAGCAGTACTTC. This sequence encodes CASSLELMYEQYF.

The J gene is TRBJ2-1, the V gene TRBV5-4; unclear D gene. Trimming took 4 bases from V and 6 from J, leaving 11 bases between them. CDR1 SGHNT and CDR2 YYREEE come from the germline V gene (reference sequence). This CDR3 comprises 13 residues. The CDR3 region has the DNA TGTGCCAGCAGCGCCGCCGCTAGCAATGAGCAGTTCTTC. Translating gives CASSAAASNEQFF.

The chain joins TRBV7-3 to TRBJ2-7, with 9 positions matching TRBD1. V gave up 5 bases and J gave up 3 bases; unmatched junction bases: 11. The CDR3 covers 16 residues. Germline CDR1 is SGHTA and CDR2 is FQGTGA. The CDR3 region has the DNA TGTGCCAGCAGCCCTCGACCGGGACAGGGACACTACGAGCAGTACTTC. The encoded protein is CASSPRPGQGHYEQYF.

The chain carries TRBV1 and TRBJ1-5; the table names TRBD1, a call not compared with the DNA. TRBV1 is listed as a pseudogene. The CDR3 consists of 16 residues. The CDR3 DNA is TGCACCAGCAGCCCGAGGGGACAGGGTAGCAATCAGCCCCAGCATTTT. Translating gives CTSSPRGQGSNQPQHF.

This clone was counted between two and nine times. The chain carries TRBV30 and TRBJ1-2; 7 positions agree with TRBD1. The CDR3 contains 15 residues. Looked up from germline, CDR1 is GTSNPN and CDR2 is SVGIG (reference sequence). With V trimmed by 2 bases and J by 4 bases, 10 bases remained unmatched. The CDR3 is CAWSRPLPGGYGYTF. CDR3 coding DNA: TGTGCCTGGAGTCGCCCCCTGCCAGGGGGCTATGGCTACACCTTC.

The chain recombines TRBV6-1 with TRBJ1-4; D is possibly TRBD1 (6 bases). V gave up 4 bases and J gave up 6 bases, with 15 bases separating them. From germline, CDR1 is MNHNS and CDR2 SASEGT. The CDR3 totals 15 residues. The CDR3 nucleotides read TGTGCCAGCAGTGGAGATGGCAGGGGTTATGAAAAACTGTTTTTT. Protein product: CASSGDGRGYEKLFF.

V gene TRBV7-2 combines with J gene TRBJ2-5, with TRBD2 identical over 9 bases. V dropped 2 bases and J dropped 0; count of bases not matched to a gene: 7. This CDR3 comprises 17 residues. CDR1 is SGHTA and CDR2 is FQGNSA in the germline V gene. CDR3 coding DNA: TGTGCCAGCAGCTTAACGATAGCGGGGGCGTACCAAGAGACCCAGTACTTC. Translating gives CASSLTIAGAYQETQYF.

The J gene is TRBJ2-1, the V gene TRBV29-1; D possibly corresponds to TRBD2 (5 bases). The V gene's germline CDR1 is SQVTM and CDR2 ANQGSEA. V lost 4 bases, J lost 1 base, and 11 bases lay in between. This CDR3 is built from 14 residues. In nucleotides, the CDR3 is TGCAGCGTTGTTCGGGGATCATCCTACAATGAGCAGTTCTTC. This translates into CSVVRGSSYNEQFF.